A selection of T cell receptor beta chains follows, all from one sample in a study of shared clonotypes between healthy human individuals. The protocol was immunoSEQ multiplex PCR, while the TCRdb copy is restricted to in-frame clones and leaves out a portion. This table has under 600,000 clones, 98% appearing once. The sequenced material came from naive CD8+ T cells sorted from blood. These receptors came from a man in his thirties or forties in good health. CDR3s include the opening cysteine and the closing phenylalanine or tryptophan. The D gene is left open where the match is weak. Some rows have no size entry. The others give once, few or many, or a class for an expanded clone.

d_call: .
j_call: TRBJ1-1
v_call: TRBV27
clone_size: .
cdr3_aa: CASSFGARATEAFF
cdr3_nt: TGTGCCAGCAGTTTCGGCGCCAGGGCGACTGAAGCTTTCTTT

d_call: TRBD2
j_call: TRBJ2-7
v_call: TRBV11-3
clone_size: .
cdr3_aa: CASNTGGRLAGGLYF
cdr3_nt: TGTGCCAGCAACACCGGGGGAAGACTAGCGGGAGGGTTGTACTTC

d_call: .
j_call: TRBJ2-1
v_call: TRBV9
clone_size: .
cdr3_aa: CASSPDREQFF
cdr3_nt: TGTGCCAGCAGCCCTGACAGGGAGCAGTTCTTC

d_call: TRBD2
j_call: TRBJ2-7
v_call: TRBV7-9
clone_size: .
cdr3_aa: CASSTSLGTRRGEQYF
cdr3_nt: TGTGCCAGCAGCACAAGCTTAGGGACTAGAAGGGGCGAGCAGTACTTC

d_call: .
j_call: TRBJ2-7
v_call: TRBV6-5
clone_size: .
cdr3_aa: CASRDSTGYEQYF
cdr3_nt: TGTGCCAGCAGGGACAGTACTGGATACGAGCAGTACTTC

d_call: TRBD1
j_call: TRBJ1-2
v_call: TRBV27
clone_size: .
cdr3_aa: CASSFSSGDRAYGYTF
cdr3_nt: TGTGCCAGCAGTTTCTCCTCCGGAGACAGGGCCTATGGCTACACCTTC

d_call: TRBD2
j_call: TRBJ2-1
v_call: TRBV27
clone_size: .
cdr3_aa: CASEREDSYNEQFF
cdr3_nt: TGTGCCAGCGAGCGGGAGGACTCCTACAATGAGCAGTTCTTC

d_call: TRBD2
j_call: TRBJ2-3
v_call: TRBV10-3
clone_size: .
cdr3_aa: CAISESGGGYTQYF
cdr3_nt: TGTGCCATCAGTGAGTCGGGCGGGGGTTATACGCAGTATTTT

d_call: .
j_call: TRBJ1-3
v_call: TRBV27
clone_size: .
cdr3_aa: CASRPLGSGNTIYF
cdr3_nt: TGTGCCAGCAGGCCCCTCGGCTCTGGAAACACCATATATTTT

d_call: TRBD1
j_call: TRBJ2-1
v_call: TRBV29-1
clone_size: .
cdr3_aa: CSVGTAYNEQFF
cdr3_nt: TGCAGCGTAGGGACAGCGTACAATGAGCAGTTCTTC

d_call: .
j_call: TRBJ1-2
v_call: TRBV7-9
clone_size: .
cdr3_aa: CASSFPTVGVTIGYTF
cdr3_nt: TGTGCCAGCAGCTTCCCTACGGTGGGGGTCACCATAGGCTACACCTTC

d_call: TRBD2
j_call: TRBJ2-3
v_call: TRBV27
clone_size: .
cdr3_aa: CASSLPPGTSGRARTDTQYF
cdr3_nt: TGTGCCAGCAGTCTCCCCCCCGGGACTAGCGGGAGGGCCCGGACAGATACGCAGTATTTT

d_call: TRBD2
j_call: TRBJ2-5
v_call: TRBV5-1
clone_size: .
cdr3_aa: CASSSRLAGGPETQYF
cdr3_nt: TGCGCCAGCAGCTCGAGACTAGCGGGAGGGCCGGAGACCCAGTACTTC

d_call: .
j_call: TRBJ1-4
v_call: TRBV7-9
clone_size: .
cdr3_aa: CASSFENEKLFF
cdr3_nt: TGTGCCAGCAGCTTCGAGAATGAAAAACTGTTTTTT

d_call: .
j_call: TRBJ2-7
v_call: TRBV6-1
clone_size: once
cdr3_aa: CASSEFGEVKNEQYF
cdr3_nt: TGTGCCAGCAGTGAATTCGGGGAGGTCAAGAACGAGCAGTACTTC

d_call: .
j_call: TRBJ1-1
v_call: TRBV30
clone_size: .
cdr3_aa: CAFHPEAFF
cdr3_nt: TGTGCCTTCCATCCAGAGGCTTTCTTT

d_call: .
j_call: TRBJ2-7
v_call: TRBV13
clone_size: .
cdr3_aa: CASSYSYEQYF
cdr3_nt: TGTGCCAGCAGCTATTCCTACGAGCAGTACTTC

d_call: .
j_call: TRBJ2-1
v_call: TRBV27
clone_size: .
cdr3_aa: CASSLSLAGSYNEQFF
cdr3_nt: TGTGCCAGCAGTTTATCCTTAGCAGGCTCCTACAATGAGCAGTTCTTC

d_call: TRBD2
j_call: TRBJ2-1
v_call: TRBV7-9
clone_size: .
cdr3_aa: CASSLGKTSGRENEQFF
cdr3_nt: TGTGCCAGCAGCTTGGGGAAGACTAGCGGGAGAGAGAATGAGCAGTTCTTC

d_call: TRBD1
j_call: TRBJ2-7
v_call: TRBV5-1
clone_size: .
cdr3_aa: CASSYSGTGTEQYF
cdr3_nt: TGCGCCAGCAGCTACTCCGGGACAGGGACCGAGCAGTACTTC

d_call: TRBD2
j_call: TRBJ2-7
v_call: TRBV27
clone_size: once
cdr3_aa: CASSSTSGFYEQYF
cdr3_nt: TGTGCCAGCAGTTCGACTAGCGGCTTCTACGAGCAGTACTTC

d_call: TRBD1
j_call: TRBJ1-4
v_call: TRBV7-9
clone_size: .
cdr3_aa: CASSDRTGGTNEKLFF
cdr3_nt: TGTGCCAGCAGCGATCGGACAGGGGGAACTAATGAAAAACTGTTTTTT

d_call: .
j_call: TRBJ2-3
v_call: TRBV10-2
clone_size: .
cdr3_aa: CASSVGGSTDTQYF
cdr3_nt: TGCGCCAGCAGTGTTGGGGGAAGCACAGATACGCAGTATTTT

d_call: .
j_call: TRBJ2-7
v_call: TRBV28
clone_size: .
cdr3_aa: CASRHSSVTYEQYF
cdr3_nt: TGTGCCAGCAGACACTCTTCGGTAACCTACGAGCAGTACTTC

d_call: TRBD1
j_call: TRBJ1-2
v_call: TRBV7-9
clone_size: .
cdr3_aa: CASTLSGTGGGYTF
cdr3_nt: TGTGCCAGCACCTTATCCGGGACAGGGGGCGGCTACACCTTC

d_call: .
j_call: TRBJ1-2
v_call: TRBV27
clone_size: .
cdr3_aa: CASSRRASTNYGYTF
cdr3_nt: TGTGCCAGCAGCCGCCGGGCCAGCACTAACTATGGCTACACCTTC

d_call: .
j_call: TRBJ2-7
v_call: TRBV4-3
clone_size: .
cdr3_aa: CASSQGVRGYEQYF
cdr3_nt: TGCGCCAGCAGCCAGGGGGTTCGAGGCTACGAGCAGTACTTC

d_call: TRBD1
j_call: TRBJ1-1
v_call: TRBV9
clone_size: .
cdr3_aa: CASSRTDRGLTEAFF
cdr3_nt: TGTGCCAGCAGCCGAACCGACAGGGGGCTGACTGAAGCTTTCTTT

d_call: .
j_call: TRBJ2-7
v_call: TRBV28
clone_size: once
cdr3_aa: CASSFGGTYEQYF
cdr3_nt: TGTGCCAGCAGTTTCGGGGGTACCTACGAGCAGTACTTC

d_call: TRBD1
j_call: TRBJ2-7
v_call: TRBV4-1
clone_size: .
cdr3_aa: CASSQDRGTAYEQYF
cdr3_nt: TGCGCCAGCAGCCAAGATCGAGGGACAGCGTACGAGCAGTACTTC

d_call: TRBD1
j_call: TRBJ2-7
v_call: TRBV9
clone_size: .
cdr3_aa: CASSRTDRGYEQYF
cdr3_nt: TGTGCCAGCAGCCGAACGGACAGGGGCTACGAGCAGTACTTC

d_call: .
j_call: TRBJ2-7
v_call: TRBV10-3
clone_size: .
cdr3_aa: CAISTTGLLYEQYF
cdr3_nt: TGTGCCATATCAACCACAGGCTTATTGTACGAGCAGTACTTC

d_call: .
j_call: TRBJ2-7
v_call: TRBV7-9
clone_size: .
cdr3_aa: CASSRPLDSYEQYF
cdr3_nt: TGTGCCAGCAGCCGGCCTTTGGACTCCTACGAGCAGTACTTC

d_call: TRBD2
j_call: TRBJ2-7
v_call: TRBV6-1
clone_size: .
cdr3_aa: CASSLEGAGVREQYF
cdr3_nt: TGTGCCAGCAGTTTAGAAGGAGCGGGAGTCCGTGAGCAGTACTTC

d_call: TRBD1
j_call: TRBJ2-7
v_call: TRBV9
clone_size: .
cdr3_aa: CASSVGRTGNEQYF
cdr3_nt: TGTGCCAGCAGCGTAGGACGGACAGGCAACGAGCAGTACTTC

d_call: .
j_call: TRBJ2-7
v_call: TRBV29-1
clone_size: .
cdr3_aa: CSVELRTSYEQYF
cdr3_nt: TGCAGCGTTGAACTTAGGACGTCCTACGAGCAGTACTTC

d_call: .
j_call: TRBJ2-5
v_call: TRBV4-1
clone_size: .
cdr3_aa: CASSQVGSSGETQYF
cdr3_nt: TGCGCCAGCAGCCAAGTCGGCAGCAGCGGAGAGACCCAGTACTTC

d_call: .
j_call: TRBJ1-2
v_call: TRBV15
clone_size: .
cdr3_aa: CATSRDRSSREGYTF
cdr3_nt: TGTGCCACCAGCAGAGACAGGTCCTCTCGGGAGGGCTACACCTTC

d_call: .
j_call: TRBJ1-2
v_call: TRBV7-9
clone_size: .
cdr3_aa: CASSLAEGYTF
cdr3_nt: TGTGCCAGCAGCTTGGCGGAAGGCTACACCTTC

d_call: .
j_call: TRBJ2-1
v_call: TRBV27
clone_size: .
cdr3_aa: CASSLRTMDLQFF
cdr3_nt: TGTGCCAGCAGCCTCCGCACTATGGACCTGCAGTTCTTC

d_call: .
j_call: TRBJ2-3
v_call: TRBV2
clone_size: .
cdr3_aa: CATEGGLEDTQYF
cdr3_nt: TGTGCCACCGAAGGAGGTCTTGAGGATACGCAGTATTTT

d_call: .
j_call: TRBJ2-7
v_call: TRBV4-1
clone_size: .
cdr3_aa: CASSPGTYEQYF
cdr3_nt: TGCGCCAGCAGCCCCGGGACCTACGAGCAGTACTTC